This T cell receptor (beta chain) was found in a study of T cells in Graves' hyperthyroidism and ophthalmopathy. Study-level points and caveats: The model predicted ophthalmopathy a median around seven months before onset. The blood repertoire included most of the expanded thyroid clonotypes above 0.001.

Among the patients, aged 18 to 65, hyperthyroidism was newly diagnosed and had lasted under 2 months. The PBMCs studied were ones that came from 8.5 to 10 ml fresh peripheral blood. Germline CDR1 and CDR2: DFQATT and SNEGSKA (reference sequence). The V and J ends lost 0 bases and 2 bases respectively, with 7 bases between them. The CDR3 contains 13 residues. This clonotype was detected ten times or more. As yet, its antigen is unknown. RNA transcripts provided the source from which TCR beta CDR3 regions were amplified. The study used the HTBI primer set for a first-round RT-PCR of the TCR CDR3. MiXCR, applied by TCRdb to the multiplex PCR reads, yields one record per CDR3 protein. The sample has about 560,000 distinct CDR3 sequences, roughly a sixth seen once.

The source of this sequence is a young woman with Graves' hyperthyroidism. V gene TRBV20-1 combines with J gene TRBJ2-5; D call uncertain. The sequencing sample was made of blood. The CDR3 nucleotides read TGCAGTGCTAGAGAGACACCTCAAGAGACCCAGTACTTC. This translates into CSARETPQETQYF.